The source of this T cell receptor (beta chain) is a study of Ad26.COV2.S vaccination and SARS-CoV-2 variants (dated by TCRdb to about 2021). In the study overall: Donors in the vaccine arm were drawn from COV1001, a phase I-IIa trial of Ad26.COV2.S in healthy adults that was multicentre, randomized, double-blind and placebo-controlled. Throughout the experiments and outcome assessment, investigators stayed blinded to trial group allocation. Sequencing of the TCRbeta repertoire served to evaluate the specificity and breadth of SARS-CoV-2-reactive T cell receptors following Ad26.COV2.S vaccination. Ad26.COV2.S was administered intramuscularly at 5 x 10^10 or 1 x 10^11 viral particles, either as a single shot or as two shots given 56 days apart. Trial participants were randomized into five groups of five: low-dose or high-dose Ad26.COV2.S given once or twice, or placebo on both occasions. The TCR-sequenced set comprised around 30 samples: approximately 19 Ad26.COV2.S vaccine recipients, 5 placebo recipients and 8 SARS-CoV-2 convalescent individuals.

Turning to this clone: What antigen it recognizes has not been identified. Base-call qualities are not available, and no considerably larger clone is one nucleotide away.

The treatment or condition label for this specimen denotes: 19 received Ad26.COV2.S at low or high dose, single or two shots; about 5 received placebo; per-sample allocation not given. For vaccine and placebo recipients, the sequenced repertoires came from samples collected on day 63 after the first injection. Cohort 1b enrolled 20 to 30 adults aged 18-55 years at a single site in Boston, USA, between 29 July and 7 August 2020. Ad26.COV2.S consisted of a replication-incompetent adenovirus type 26 vector by which a prefusion-stabilized SARS-CoV-2 spike protein from the original Wuhan strain was expressed. Overall study results and their limits: The study was not powered to compare responses between vaccine doses or regimens. After vaccination, substantial breadth of spike-specific CD8+ and CD4+ T cell responses was reported. Higher spike-specific TCR breadth was observed in Ad26.COV2.S recipients than in placebo recipients (P = 0.0014). Comparable non-spike TCR breadth was observed between vaccine and placebo recipients, consistent with only spike being contained in the vaccine. According to the authors, total T cell responses may have been underestimated by the TCR breadth and depth analyses.

The CDR3 goes from the cysteine to the phenylalanine over 13 residues. Just the 39-base CDR3 DNA is kept, in frame starting at base 1. The germline V gene (reference sequence) provides CDR1 SGHAT and CDR2 FQDESV. V is pared back by 8 bases and J by 0 bases, with 10 bases lying between the germline termini. The immunoSEQ Assay was used to sequence TCRbeta CDR3 regions. After extraction, genomic DNA underwent amplification by bias-controlled multiplex PCR, followed by high-throughput sequencing. The authors processed their data as follows. To quantify the absolute abundance of every unique TCRbeta CDR3 region, sequences were collapsed and filtered. Usable DNA was measured by amplifying reference genes present in all nucleated cells, and TCRbeta template counts were normalized to that usable DNA to estimate T cell fraction. Repertoire TCRs were annotated as SARS-CoV-2-specific when V gene, CDR3 amino acid sequence and J gene were exactly matched to a known reactive TCR set. The reference SARS-CoV-2 TCR set was derived from MIRA and filtered for enrichment in COVID-19-positive ImmuneCODE repertoires, a step that removed public or cross-reactive TCRs. Drawing on the MIRA antigens, annotated TCRs were analysed further at the level of specific ORF or position within ORF. Depth was the summed frequency of annotated unique rearrangements, while breadth was defined as annotated unique rearrangements over total unique productive rearrangements. Group comparisons of TCR breadth used two-sided Wilcoxon rank-sum tests. TCRdb stores this immuneACCESS table with in-frame sequences only. Part of the clones is absent; in the studies checked, under half of the shortfall reflects unresolved V genes, and no reason is known for the rest. V and J calls and clone size are given by that table; D and trimming were obtained from the DNA. This sample lists around 450,000 clones; roughly 89% were detected once. The ten largest clonotypes hold approximately 2.5% of the sample.

The source was peripheral blood, collected in a trial of Ad26.COV2.S vaccine versus placebo. The clonotype originates from a person between 18 and 65 years old who received the Ad26.COV2.S COVID-19 vaccine or a placebo. The receptor chain draws on TRBV11-1 and TRBJ2-5; the D gene is not confidently resolved. The CDR3 protein is CASGDSYQETQYF. The nucleotides are TGTGCCAGCGGTGACTCGTACCAAGAGACCCAGTACTTC.